The text below deals with one T cell receptor (beta chain). At least ten counts were recorded for this clonotype. Its recognized antigen is unknown. Base-call qualities are not available, and no considerably larger clone is one nucleotide away. Reading the label with the study, this specimen's treatment or condition is: live attenuated yellow fever vaccine strain. Two biological replicates of bulk PBMCs were collected at each blood-draw timepoint. A standard Ficoll-Paque protocol was used to isolate PBMCs from peripheral blood. TriZol was used to extract RNA from bulk PBMCs, CD4 and CD8 fractions, and dextramer-positive and dextramer-negative fractions. Sequencing was carried out with an Illumina NovaSeq 6000. TCR cDNA was synthesized by 5'RACE template switching, which introduced a universal primer site and unique molecular identifiers. Priming of cDNA synthesis was performed from both the TCR alpha and TCR beta constant segments. Library amplification used two PCR steps, and the second PCR step added sample barcodes and sequencing adapters. Sequencing of libraries was performed on Illumina HiSeq 2500 (2x100 bp) or NovaSeq (2x150 bp). Regarding the original processing steps: Reads were demultiplexed and collapsed into UMI consensus sequences with MIGEC, and V(D)J alignment was performed with MiXCR. Vaccine-responding clonotypes were identified with edgeR using replicate PBMC samples, with FDR below 0.01 and a log2 fold change above 5 up to day 15 being required. CD4 or CD8 identity was assigned to each bulk clonotype according to whether the clonotype was present at higher abundance in the sequenced CD4 repertoire or the sequenced CD8 repertoire. The public sequencing data were trimmed at Q25 with fastp and processed into clonotypes with MiXCR by TCRdb, which kept only in-frame beta chains. Rows matching on CDR3 protein sequence are summarized as one entry with the most common DNA and genes. TCRdb's processing, not the authors' own work, is the source of the V and J calls. This sample gives a few hundred thousand distinct CDR3 sequences in total; around 3.6% of them show up just once. Around 24% of the sample comes from the top ten.

The CDR3 numbers 16 residues from cysteine through phenylalanine. Only the CDR3 part of the read is kept: 48 bases, read in frame from the first base. Trimming accounts for 5 bases at V and 2 bases at J, while the number of junction bases matched to no gene is 7. This sample is part of a study of T cells after yellow fever vaccination (dated by TCRdb to the late 2010s). Regarding the study in general: The SMART-Seq v4 Ultra Low Input RNA kit was used to prepare libraries from fractions with low cell numbers. To track T-cell clones before and after primary and booster YFV17D yellow fever vaccination, bulk TCR alpha and beta repertoires were sequenced longitudinally. The cohort comprised two healthy male donors, one aged 18 to 30 and one aged 30 to 40 years. Blood samples were taken at several timepoints before and after primary and secondary immunization, and bulk PBMC replicates and cell subsets were isolated. Broader findings and caveats from the paper: Compared with the primary T-cell response, the secondary T-cell response was weaker but faster, peaking on day 5 rather than day 15. Computational filtering was needed because FACS-sorted repertoires could contain abundant contaminating clonotypes from the bulk population. After the booster, most clones that had expanded after primary vaccination were detected again (around 97% of CD4 and around 88% of CD8), suggesting broad maintenance of memory. Only a couple of donors were included in the study, so the extent to which the findings can be generalized is limited. A small fraction of clonotypes showed up in both the CD4 and CD8 compartments, probably as a result of convergent recombination.

This TCR derives from a man between 18 and 29 years old who received the YFV17D yellow fever vaccine. This specimen consisted of PBMCs, obtained on the day of the yellow fever booster vaccination. This chain joins TRBV12-3 or TRBV12-4 to TRBJ2-3; TRBD2 aligns with 10 central bases. The base sequence is TGTGCCAGCAGTATCTGGACTAGCGGAGTCACAGATACGCAGTATTTT. It is translated as CASSIWTSGVTDTQYF.